The 18 T cell receptor beta chains reported below all come from one sample, sequenced in a study of Graves' ophthalmopathy and Graves' hyperthyroidism. Amplification targeted the TCR beta CDR3 regions, with RNA transcripts as the source material. A first-round RT-PCR used HTBI primers, followed by a second-round multiplex PCR. Via MiXCR, TCRdb re-called the multiplex PCR reads, giving one row per CDR3 protein. The sample holds around 1.1 million distinct CDR3 sequences, about 35% seen once. Sample: peripheral blood or thyroid tissue (not recorded which). The receptors here all came from an adult man with Graves' hyperthyroidism.

The rearrangement links TRBV2 to TRBJ2-5; 7 bases match TRBD2. The germline V gene has CDR1 SNHLY and CDR2 FYNNEI. The V gene end was trimmed by 4 bases and the J gene end by 5 bases; junction bases not matched to a gene: 13. This CDR3 spans 16 amino acids. This CDR3 is CASSGMKGGSWETQYF. The CDR3 region has the DNA TGTGCCAGCAGTGGAATGAAGGGCGGGAGCTGGGAGACCCAGTACTTC. The full variable domain, completed using reference TRBV2 and TRBJ2-5, is EPEVTQTPSHQVTQMGQEVILRCVPISNHLYFYWYRQILGQKVEFLVSFYNNEISEKSEIFDDQFSVERPDGSNFTLKIRSTKLEDSAMYFCASSGMKGGSWETQYFGPGTRLLVL.

This chain uses TRBV7-9 with TRBJ2-5; weak D call: TRBD1 (6 bases). The CDR3 runs to 15 residues. V lost 2 bases, J lost 2 bases, and 12 bases lay in between. Germline V gives CDR1 SEHNR, CDR2 FQNEAQ (reference sequence). Written as DNA, the CDR3 is TGTGCCAGCAGCTTACTTGAGGGGACACAAGAGACCCAGTACTTC. It specifies CASSLLEGTQETQYF. Full variable domain (missing parts from reference TRBV7-9 and TRBJ2-5): DTGVSQNPRHKITKRGQNVTFRCDPISEHNRLYWYRQTLGQGPEFLTYFQNEAQLEKSRLLSDRFSAERPKGSFSTLEIQRTEQGDSAMYLCASSLLEGTQETQYFGPGTRLLVL.

The rearrangement joins TRBV5-8 to TRBJ2-2; maybe TRBD1 (6 bases). This CDR3 has 14 amino acids. The germline V gene encodes CDR1 SGHTS and CDR2 YDEGEE. V lost 3 bases, J lost 7 bases, and 13 bases lay in between. The CDR3 spells CASSSYGTLGELFF. The CDR3 DNA follows: TGTGCCAGCAGCTCCTACGGGACACTCGGGGAGCTGTTTTTT. The whole variable domain, remainder taken from reference TRBV5-8 and TRBJ2-2, is EAGVTQSPTHLIKTRGQQATLRCSPISGHTSVYWYQQALGLGLQFLLWYDEGEERNRGNFPPRFSGRQFPNYSSELNVNALELEDSALYLCASSSYGTLGELFFGEGSRLTVL.

This clonotype was counted at least ten times. This chain links TRBV6-5 with TRBJ2-5; 8 nucleotides line up with TRBD2. The length of the CDR3 is 14 residues. The V segment lost 6 bases and the J segment 3 bases; nucleotides outside the gene matches: 6. Germline CDR1 reads MNHEY; CDR2 reads SVGAGI. In DNA form, the CDR3 reads TGTGCCAGCAGACTAGCGGATCTAAAAGAGACCCAGTACTTC. Its translation is CASRLADLKETQYF.

This clonotype was seen many times. The V gene is TRBV29-1, the J gene TRBJ2-5; 7 nucleotides agree with TRBD2. This CDR3 is 15 amino acids long. Germline loops: CDR1 SQVTM, CDR2 ANQGSEA. The J segment lost 2 bases and the V segment lost 8 bases, leaving 14 bases of the junction unmatched. The CDR3 region is CSILSGGGGQETQYF. The CDR3 coding sequence is TGCAGCATCCTTTCTGGGGGGGGAGGTCAAGAGACCCAGTACTTC.

The chain uses TRBV20-1 and TRBJ2-3, with a tentative D call TRBD1 (5 bases). Germline V lookup: CDR1 DFQATT, CDR2 SNEGSKA (reference sequence). The CDR3 covers 13 residues. V lost 1 base, J lost 2 bases, and 7 bases lay in between. Here the CDR3 DNA reads TGCAGTGCTAGAGGACAGAACACAGATACGCAGTATTTT. This sequence encodes CSARGQNTDTQYF.

This clonotype showed up just a few times. This may be a read error: a much more frequent sequence differs by one nucleotide. CDR3 sequence reads: CASRSGTLEAFF. CDR3 in DNA: TGTGCCAGCAGGTCTGGGACACTTGAAGCTTTCTTT. The rearrangement uses TRBV7-8 and TRBJ1-1; possible D gene TRBD1, 6 bases. The CDR3 length is 12 residues. V lost 6 bases, J lost 7 bases, and 12 bases lay in between. Germline CDR1 and CDR2: SGHVS and FQNEAQ.

This clonotype was seen at least ten times. The V call is TRBV10-3, the J call TRBJ1-5; D might be TRBD1 (5 bases). Germline V CDR1 and CDR2: ENHRY, SYGVKD. The CDR3 length is 14 residues. Trimming cost V 3 bases and J 4 bases, with 10 bases left between them. CDR3 DNA: TGTGCCATCAGTGATTTTGGGGGGAATCAGCCCCAGCATTTT. The encoded protein is CAISDFGGNQPQHF.

Ten or more counts support this clonotype. The rearrangement links TRBV7-2 to TRBJ1-5; 7 nucleotides match TRBD1. The V segment lost 8 bases and the J segment 3 bases; nucleotides outside the gene matches: 4. CDR1 is SGHTA, CDR2 FQGNSA, per germline. The CDR3 consists of 13 residues. CDR3 bases: TGTGCCAGCGCGGACAGGCTCAATCAGCCCCAGCATTTT. Protein sequence: CASADRLNQPQHF. Full variable domain (remainder filled in from reference TRBV7-2 and TRBJ1-5): GAGVSQSPSNKVTEKGKDVELRCDPISGHTALYWYRQSLGQGLEFLIYFQGNSAPDKSGLPSDRFSAERTGGSVSTLTIQRTQQEDSAVYLCASADRLNQPQHFGDGTRLSIL.

In this sample, this clonotype turned up once. The chain recombines TRBV20-1 with TRBJ2-3, with 10 bases that match TRBD2. With 3 bases clipped from V and 2 bases from J, the junction kept 8 bases outside the gene matches. The germline V gene has CDR1 DFQATT and CDR2 SNEGSKA (reference sequence). The CDR3 sequence is 16 residues long. The CDR3 reads CSASSPLAGATDTQYF. For the CDR3, the DNA is TGCAGTGCTAGCTCACCCCTAGCGGGAGCCACAGATACGCAGTATTTT.

This clonotype has a count of ten or more. J is TRBJ1-6 and V is TRBV7-3; D unclear. CDR1 and CDR2 (germline): SGHTA, FQGTGA. V was cut by 1 base and J by 7 bases, with 5 bases left in between. The CDR3 has 13 amino acids. The CDR3 nucleotides are TGTGCCAGCAGCTTAAGCGCAAATTCACCCCTCCACTTT. Its translation: CASSLSANSPLHF.

Turning to this clonotype: Mismatch with germline at one junction end may stem from a read error. This chain connects TRBV24-1 to TRBJ2-6; D may be TRBD1 (6 bases). The CDR3 extends over 11 amino acids. Germline CDR1 is KGHDR and CDR2 is SFDVKD. In nucleotides, the CDR3 is TGTGCCACCAGTGACCGGGACACTGAAGCTTTC. Its translation is CATSDRDTEAF.

This clonotype was observed at least ten times. This sequence joins TRBV15 and TRBJ1-6; 7 bases line up with TRBD1. Trimming cost V 3 bases and J 9 bases; bases outside gene matches: 5. CDR3 length: 14 amino acids. Germline CDR1 is LNHNV and CDR2 is YYDKDF (reference sequence). The DNA of the CDR3 is TGTGCCACCAGCAGCGACAGGGTTGGTTCACCCCTCCACTTT. Its protein product is CATSSDRVGSPLHF.

The chain links TRBV20-1 to TRBJ1-5; D gene ambiguous. This CDR3 comprises 15 residues. Germline loops: CDR1 DFQATT, CDR2 SNEGSKA (reference sequence). V lost 3 bases and J 2 bases, leaving 14 bases between the germline ends. DNA of the CDR3: TGCAGTGCTAGTGGGCTGAACGGGGGCAATCAGCCCCAGCATTTT. Its protein product is CSASGLNGGNQPQHF.

This clonotype was seen only a few times. The chain couples TRBV7-3 to TRBJ1-5, with D possibly matching TRBD1 (6 bases). The CDR3 length is 17 residues. Per germline, CDR1 SGHTA and CDR2 FQGTGA. V dropped 1 base and J dropped 3 bases, with 16 bases sitting between them. In DNA form, the CDR3 reads TGTGCCAGCAGCTTAAGGGTCCTCCGGGACAACAATCAGCCCCAGCATTTT. Encoded protein: CASSLRVLRDNNQPQHF. Drawing the rest from reference TRBV7-3 and TRBJ1-5, the complete variable domain is GAGVSQTPSNKVTEKGKYVELRCDPISGHTALYWYRQSLGQGPEFLIYFQGTGAADDSGLPNDRFFAVRPEGSVSTLKIQRTERGDSAVYLCASSLRVLRDNNQPQHFGDGTRLSIL.

This clonotype came up many times. CDR3 amino acids: CASSDRGALGEQYF. Here the CDR3 DNA reads TGTGCCAGCAGTGATCGGGGGGCGCTGGGCGAGCAGTACTTC. The V and J genes are TRBV2 and TRBJ2-7; D may be TRBD2 (7 bases). Trimming left V 3 bases short and J 6 bases short, with 15 bases between. The CDR3 contains 14 residues. Germline V gene data show CDR1 as SNHLY and CDR2 as FYNNEI.

This rearrangement joins TRBV4-3 to TRBJ1-1; D not certain. V lost 6 bases to trimming and J lost 1 base, with 12 bases between them. The germline gives CDR1 LGHNA, CDR2 YSLEER. The CDR3 totals 14 residues. CDR3 protein: CASRYKLGNTEAFF. CDR3 in DNA: TGCGCCAGCAGGTACAAACTCGGGAACACTGAAGCTTTCTTT.

This clonotype was recorded a few times. An end of the junction does not agree with germline; a read error may underlie this. The J gene is TRBJ1-4, the V gene TRBV29-1; TRBD1 aligns across 7 bases. This CDR3 contains 8 residues. Per germline, CDR1 SQVTM and CDR2 ANQGSEA. CDR3 sequence (DNA): TGCAGCGTTGAGGGACAGAGTTTT. Translation gives CSVEGQSF.